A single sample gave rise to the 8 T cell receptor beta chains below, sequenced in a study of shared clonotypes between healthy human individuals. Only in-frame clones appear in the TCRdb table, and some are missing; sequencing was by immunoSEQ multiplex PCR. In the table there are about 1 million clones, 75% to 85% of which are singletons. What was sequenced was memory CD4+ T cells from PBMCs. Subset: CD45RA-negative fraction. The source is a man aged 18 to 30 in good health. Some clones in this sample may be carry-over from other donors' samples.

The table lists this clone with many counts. The CDR3 DNA is TGCGCCAGCTCATCAGGGCGGGGACAAAAAAACATTCAGTACTTC. This encodes CASSSGRGQKNIQYF. J is TRBJ2-4 and V is TRBV4-1; tentatively, D is TRBD1 or TRBD2 (6 bases each). This CDR3 is 15 amino acids long. From germline, CDR1 is MGHRA and CDR2 YSYEKL. V was trimmed by 8 bases and J by 4 bases, leaving 18 bases between them.

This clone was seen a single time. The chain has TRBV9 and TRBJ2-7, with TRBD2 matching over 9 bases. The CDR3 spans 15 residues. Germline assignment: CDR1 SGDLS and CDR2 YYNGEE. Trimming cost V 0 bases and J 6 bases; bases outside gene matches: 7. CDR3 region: CASSVGGREGREQYF. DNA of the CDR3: TGTGCCAGCAGCGTAGGAGGGCGGGAGGGCCGCGAGCAGTACTTC.

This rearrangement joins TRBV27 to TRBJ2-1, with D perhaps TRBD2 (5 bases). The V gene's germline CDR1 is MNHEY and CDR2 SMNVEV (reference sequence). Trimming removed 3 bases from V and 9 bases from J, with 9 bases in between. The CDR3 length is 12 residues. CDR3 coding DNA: TGTGCCAGCAGTTTGACTACCGGTGAGCAGTTCTTC. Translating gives CASSLTTGEQFF.

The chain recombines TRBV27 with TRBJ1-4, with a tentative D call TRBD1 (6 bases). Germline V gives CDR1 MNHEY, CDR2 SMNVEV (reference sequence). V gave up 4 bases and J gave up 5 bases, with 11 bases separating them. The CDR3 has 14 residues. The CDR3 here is CASSSGQSNEKLFF. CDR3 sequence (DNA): TGTGCCAGCAGTTCGGGACAATCGAATGAAAAACTGTTTTTT.

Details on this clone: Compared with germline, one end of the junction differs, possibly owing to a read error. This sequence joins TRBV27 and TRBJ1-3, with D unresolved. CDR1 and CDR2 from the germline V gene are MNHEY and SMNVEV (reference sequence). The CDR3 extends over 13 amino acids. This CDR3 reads CASSKDGGITIYF. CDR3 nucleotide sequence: TGTGCCAGCAGTAAGGACGGTGGAATCACCATATATTTT.

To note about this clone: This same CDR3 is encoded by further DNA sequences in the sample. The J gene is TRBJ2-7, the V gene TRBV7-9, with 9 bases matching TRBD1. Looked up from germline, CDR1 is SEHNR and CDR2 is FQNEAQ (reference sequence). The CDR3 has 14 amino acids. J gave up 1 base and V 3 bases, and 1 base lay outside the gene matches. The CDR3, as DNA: TGTGCCAGCAGCTTGGGGACAGGGTCCTACGAGCAGTACTTC. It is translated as CASSLGTGSYEQYF.

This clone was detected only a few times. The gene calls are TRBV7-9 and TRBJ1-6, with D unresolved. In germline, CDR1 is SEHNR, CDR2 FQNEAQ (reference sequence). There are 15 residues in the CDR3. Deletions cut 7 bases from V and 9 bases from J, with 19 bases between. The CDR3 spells CASTAFTSSGSPLHF. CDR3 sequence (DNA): TGTGCCAGCACCGCTTTTACGTCGTCGGGTTCACCCCTCCACTTT.

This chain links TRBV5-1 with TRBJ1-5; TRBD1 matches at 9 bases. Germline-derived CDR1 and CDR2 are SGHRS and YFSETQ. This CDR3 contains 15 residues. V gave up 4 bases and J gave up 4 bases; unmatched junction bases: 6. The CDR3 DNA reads TGCGCCAGCAGCACCCGGGACAGGGATAATCAGCCCCAGCATTTT. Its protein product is CASSTRDRDNQPQHF.